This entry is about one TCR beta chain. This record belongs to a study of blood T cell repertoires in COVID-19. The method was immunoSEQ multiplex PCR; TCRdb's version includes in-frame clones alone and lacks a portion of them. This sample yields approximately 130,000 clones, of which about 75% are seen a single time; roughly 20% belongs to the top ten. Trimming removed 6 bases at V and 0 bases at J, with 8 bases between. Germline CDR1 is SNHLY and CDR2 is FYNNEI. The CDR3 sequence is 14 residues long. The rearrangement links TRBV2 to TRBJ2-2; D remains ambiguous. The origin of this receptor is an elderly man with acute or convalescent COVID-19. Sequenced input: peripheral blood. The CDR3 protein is CASRVRSNTGELFF. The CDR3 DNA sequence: TGTGCCAGCAGAGTTCGGTCGAACACCGGGGAGCTGTTTTTT.